This TCR beta chain was recorded in a study of T-cell memory formation after mild COVID-19. Study outcomes and limitations: Later expanders leaned toward CD4+, whereas clones contracting from day 15 to 85 were balanced CD4/CD8.

Trimming took 1 base from V and 6 from J, leaving 13 bases between them. CDR1 and CDR2 (germline): LGHNA, YSLEER. The CDR3 runs 14 residues. As for this clonotype: As yet, its antigen is unknown.

Barcoded TCR alpha and TCR beta cDNA libraries with UMIs came from 5'RACE using constant-segment primers. TCRdb passed the 5' RACE reads through MiXCR, listing each CDR3 protein once. Of about 250,000 distinct CDR3 sequences in the sample, about 16% are singletons; the top ten hold 2.1%. The sample consisted of PBMCs or a T cell subset sorted from them (not recorded which). The chain uses TRBV4-3 and TRBJ2-7, with a tentative D call TRBD2 (6 bases). The sequence came from an adult woman who had mild COVID-19 (a few samples of this study predate the infection). Cell type and time point are not known. CDR3 protein: CASSQGFVGGEQYF. The DNA for the CDR3 is TGCGCCAGCAGCCAAGGATTTGTGGGGGGCGAGCAGTACTTC.